A selection of T cell receptor beta chains follows, all from one sample in a study of beta chain features in type 1 diabetes. TCRdb keeps only in-frame clones here, not all; method: immunoSEQ multiplex PCR. This table has about 240,000 clones, 25% to 35% appearing once. Sequences were obtained from central memory CD4+ T cells from blood. These receptors were collected from a man younger than 40 in good health. Both conserved end residues are part of each CDR3.

cdr3_aa: CAWSETQAFF
v_call: TRBV30

cdr3_aa: CASSYSRDSSYEQYF
v_call: TRBV6-5

cdr3_aa: CATSRVQGARSTDTQYF
v_call: TRBV15

cdr3_aa: CASSVGLAGTDTQYF
v_call: TRBV5-4

cdr3_aa: CAWSAGLGGGETQYF
v_call: TRBV30

cdr3_aa: CASSHGTSRNAGELFF
v_call: TRBV11-3

cdr3_aa: CASSFSMIAKNIQYF
v_call: TRBV28

cdr3_aa: CASSVRGFGNIQYF
v_call: TRBV5-6

cdr3_aa: CAWEVGYNTEAFF
v_call: TRBV30

cdr3_aa: CATSRDGSGPTDTQYF
v_call: TRBV15

cdr3_aa: CASYDGQLGEAFF
v_call: TRBV5-1

cdr3_aa: CASSSTLAGHTDTQYF
v_call: TRBV5-1

cdr3_aa: CASSRAVSAGGPSSTDTQYF
v_call: TRBV5-1

cdr3_aa: CASSYSQGPADTQYF
v_call: TRBV6-5

cdr3_aa: CASSSGSGGTDTQYF
v_call: TRBV7-6

cdr3_aa: CATSRDQYETAIF
v_call: TRBV15

cdr3_aa: CASSYWQGVDEQYF
v_call: TRBV6-5

cdr3_aa: CASSSGLTGWGPEAFF
v_call: TRBV5-4

cdr3_aa: CASSRAGLAEKNIQYF
v_call: TRBV4-1

cdr3_aa: CASSSAGANVLTF
v_call: TRBV11-3

cdr3_aa: CAWIGTGAYNEQFF
v_call: TRBV30

cdr3_aa: CASSQLAGARETQYF
v_call: TRBV7-2

cdr3_aa: CASGLLTATF
v_call: TRBV12-5

cdr3_aa: CAWSALGGPGNTIYF
v_call: TRBV30

cdr3_aa: CASSLSYGGSRETQYF
v_call: TRBV5-1

cdr3_aa: CAISGQGSVAEAFF
v_call: TRBV10-3

cdr3_aa: CASSLGTGVQETQYF
v_call: TRBV7-7

cdr3_aa: CATSGRGRETQYF
v_call: TRBV15

cdr3_aa: CASSLLGTVMNTEAFF
v_call: TRBV5-5

cdr3_aa: CASSLQADNEKLFF
v_call: TRBV18

cdr3_aa: CASSLETYEQYF
v_call: TRBV7-2

cdr3_aa: CAIIREMNTEAFF
v_call: TRBV10-3

cdr3_aa: CASTNRGQFMNTEAFF
v_call: TRBV27

cdr3_aa: CASSLSGRGQNRAFF
v_call: TRBV7-8

cdr3_aa: CASSSPGGTEPSTDTQYF
v_call: TRBV21-1

cdr3_aa: CSVGWIDEAFF
v_call: TRBV29-1